The clone carrying this T cell receptor beta chain was detected ten times or more. The antigen remains undetermined. TCRdb itself ran the 5' RACE reads through MiXCR, one entry per CDR3 protein. Of tens of thousands of distinct CDR3 sequences listed, more than 8% are singletons. Germline V gene sequence: CDR1 SGHRS, CDR2 YFSETQ. V lost 0 bases and J lost 5; bases outside the gene matches: 2. This CDR3 contains 14 residues. This entry is derived from a study of neurological immune-mediated disorders. Study-wide points: In HTLV-1-associated myelopathy, TCR clonal expansion was greatest, whereas multiple sclerosis had the least, falling below healthy controls.

The time point denotes: longitudinal time-point 2. This sequence joins TRBV5-1 and TRBJ2-7; the match to TRBD2 covers 10 bases. The sequenced sample consisted of PBMCs. This TCR came from a man aged 30-40 years in good health. The CDR3 here is CASSLGTSGNEQYF. CDR3 DNA: TGCGCCAGCAGCTTGGGGACTAGCGGCAACGAGCAGTACTTC.